This T cell receptor (beta chain) emerged from a study of a mutant IDH1 vaccine in newly diagnosed glioma. Study in general: Week 35 brought visit V12, which was followed by visit V13 at week 47. Study outcomes and limitations: Pseudoprogression seemed unlinked to shifts in top peripheral T cell clonotypes.

Looked up from germline, CDR1 is SGHNT and CDR2 is YENEEA. V lost 4 bases to trimming and J lost 6 bases, with 16 bases between them. The CDR3 runs to 15 residues. As concerns this clone: Its specificity is unknown.

Noted time point: week 35, safety follow-up. Doses comprised 300 ug of mutant IDH1 20-mer peptide each, plus topical imiquimod. Using immunoSEQ multiplex PCR, the repertoire was profiled, and TCRdb retains in-frame clones only, with some absent. The sample carries roughly 50,000 clones, around 85% recorded once. The gene calls are TRBV11-3 and TRBJ2-1; D is possibly TRBD1 (6 bases). The input for sequencing was PBMCs, taken from a glioma patient whose treatment included an IDH1 peptide vaccine. This clonotype was obtained from a man aged 40-49 years with glioma. CDR3 residues: CASSSKRDRSNEQFF. The CDR3 coding sequence is TGTGCCAGCAGCTCGAAAAGAGACAGGTCCAATGAGCAGTTCTTC.